A single sample gave rise to the 20 T cell receptor beta chains below, sequenced in a study of T cell responses to AZD1222 COVID-19 vaccine. Sequencing used immunoSEQ multiplex PCR; TCRdb keeps in-frame clones, though not all of them. The data contain approximately 89,000 clones, more than 70% of them singletons. The starting material was peripheral blood, obtained on day 0 of AZD1222 vaccination. The receptor source for this set is an adult in good health.

The V gene is TRBV4-1, the J gene TRBJ1-1, with D possibly being TRBD1 (5 bases). V was cut by 1 base and J by 1 base, with 13 bases left in between. CDR1 MGHRA and CDR2 YSYEKL come from the germline V gene. The CDR3 sequence is 16 residues long. The DNA of the CDR3 is TGCGCCAGCAGCCAAGTTCGGGGAAGGGGGAACACTGAAGCTTTCTTT. Translated, it gives CASSQVRGRGNTEAFF.

This clone was counted a single time. The J gene is TRBJ2-5, the V gene TRBV7-3, with 8 positions matching TRBD2. Germline CDR1 reads SGHTA; CDR2 reads FQGTGA. J was trimmed by 5 bases and V by 4 bases; bases with no gene match: 12. This CDR3 region has 16 residues. CDR3 DNA sequence: TGTGCCAGCAGCTCTGCGGGGGGTCTTCCCGGCGAGACCCAGTACTTC. Its protein product is CASSSAGGLPGETQYF.

The chain couples TRBV9 to TRBJ1-1; perhaps TRBD1 as D (6 bases). This CDR3 is 17 amino acids long. V was clipped by 3 bases and J by 4 bases, with 22 bases between them. Germline CDR1 SGDLS, CDR2 YYNGEE. The CDR3 loop reads CASSAGGRLGGGTEAFF. For the CDR3, the DNA is TGTGCCAGCAGCGCGGGGGGCCGCCTCGGGGGTGGCACTGAAGCTTTCTTT.

Written as DNA, the CDR3 is TGTGCCAGCAGCTTAGTCGGCTCCGTTGGAAACACCATATATTTT. Encoded protein: CASSLVGSVGNTIYF. The rearrangement links TRBV7-2 to TRBJ1-3; unclear D gene. The germline CDR1 and CDR2 sequences are SGHTA and FQGNSA. Trimming took 1 base from V and 3 from J, leaving 10 bases between them. This CDR3 has 15 amino acids. Using reference TRBV7-2 and TRBJ1-3 for the parts outside the CDR3, the full variable domain is GAGVSQSPSNKVTEKGKDVELRCDPISGHTALYWYRQSLGQGLEFLIYFQGNSAPDKSGLPSDRFSAERTGGSVSTLTIQRTQQEDSAVYLCASSLVGSVGNTIYFGEGSWLTVV.

The V gene is TRBV4-3, the J gene TRBJ1-1; 8 bases map to TRBD1. The length of the CDR3 is 15 residues. Per the germline V gene, CDR1 is LGHNA and CDR2 is YSLEER. V shed 3 bases, J shed 3 bases, and the junction held 6 bases outside the gene matches. The CDR3, as DNA: TGCGCCAGCAGCCATTCCCGACAGGGGTACACTGAAGCTTTCTTT. Its protein is CASSHSRQGYTEAFF.

V is TRBV6-1 and J is TRBJ1-4; the D is unclear. The CDR3 has 11 residues. Germline assignment: CDR1 MNHNS and CDR2 SASEGT. V was trimmed by 1 base and J by 7 bases, leaving 1 base between them. The CDR3 sequence is CASSEVEKLFF. CDR3 sequence (DNA): TGTGCCAGCAGTGAAGTTGAAAAACTGTTTTTT.

This chain connects TRBV15 to TRBJ2-1; D not resolved. Trimming took off 5 bases at V and 8 bases at J, with 16 bases between the two ends. Per the germline V gene, CDR1 is LNHNV and CDR2 is YYDKDF (reference sequence). This CDR3 region has 14 residues. In DNA form, the CDR3 reads TGTGCCACCAGCCTAAGTCGTCTGGGATATGAGCAGTTCTTC. Encoded protein: CATSLSRLGYEQFF.

This chain connects TRBV6-5 to TRBJ2-1; no firm D call. The ends were cut back, 6 bases at V and 0 bases at J, with 9 bases in the middle. The CDR3 loop spans 14 amino acids. In germline, CDR1 is MNHEY, CDR2 SVGAGI. CDR3 DNA: TGTGCCAGCAGATTCCAGAGCTCCTACAATGAGCAGTTCTTC. The encoded protein is CASRFQSSYNEQFF.

This rearrangement joins TRBV4-3 to TRBJ1-6, with a tentative D call TRBD1 (5 bases). From germline, CDR1 is LGHNA and CDR2 YSLEER. The CDR3 length is 16 residues. V dropped 1 base and J dropped 5 bases, with 12 bases sitting between them. The CDR3 protein is CASSQGEGSDNSPLHF. The CDR3 DNA follows: TGCGCCAGCAGCCAAGGCGAGGGGTCGGATAATTCACCCCTCCACTTT.

This chain uses TRBV11-3 with TRBJ2-4, with 7 bases lining up with TRBD2. CDR3 length equals 17 residues. V gave up 0 bases and J gave up 3 bases; unmatched junction bases: 8. In germline, CDR1 is SGHNT, CDR2 YENEEA. CDR3 DNA: TGTGCCAGCAGCTTAGATTCGGGGGGAAAAGACAAAAACATTCAGTACTTC. Translating it yields CASSLDSGGKDKNIQYF. Full variable domain (outside the CDR3, taken from reference TRBV11-3 and TRBJ2-4): EAGVVQSPRYKIIEKKQPVAFWCNPISGHNTLYWYLQNLGQGPELLIRYENEEAVDDSQLPKDRFSAERLKGVDSTLKIQPAELGDSAVYLCASSLDSGGKDKNIQYFGAGTRLSVL.

For this clone: Germline is not matched at one junction end, which may reflect a read error. The genes are TRBV14 and TRBJ2-5, with unresolved D. Germline V CDR1 and CDR2: SGHDN, FVKESK. This CDR3 contains 13 residues. CDR3 in DNA: TGTGCCAGCAGCCAAGATTGGCAAGGGACCCAGTACTTC. It yields the protein CASSQDWQGTQYF.

Worth noting for this clone: The junction shows a germline mismatch at one end, possibly a read error. The chain joins TRBV7-7 to TRBJ2-5; D might be TRBD2 (5 bases). The CDR3 has 13 amino acids. Per the germline V gene, CDR1 is SSHAT and CDR2 is FNYEAQ (reference sequence). In nucleotides, the CDR3 is TGTGCTAGCACCCCAAATGAGGGAGAGACCCAGTACTTC. The encoded protein is CASTPNEGETQYF.

V usage is TRBV5-1 and J usage is TRBJ1-4; TRBD1 matches 8 bases. The germline CDR1 and CDR2 sequences are SGHRS and YFSETQ. The CDR3 has 13 residues. Unmatched junction bases numbered 2, after V lost 2 bases and J lost 8 bases. The CDR3 spells CASSFTGGEKLFF. As DNA, the CDR3 is TGCGCCAGCAGCTTTACAGGGGGGGAAAAACTGTTTTTT.

This clone is a singleton in its sample. The chain carries TRBV19 and TRBJ1-2, with TRBD1 matching over 10 bases. The CDR3 contains 15 residues. In germline, CDR1 is LNHDA, CDR2 SQIVND (reference sequence). The V segment lost 5 bases and the J segment 3 bases; nucleotides outside the gene matches: 6. CDR3: CASSRMTGGHYGYTF. CDR3 DNA sequence: TGTGCCAGTAGTCGGATGACAGGGGGCCACTATGGCTACACCTTC.

The chain combines TRBV11-2 with TRBJ2-7, with D maybe TRBD2 (6 bases). CDR3 length equals 12 residues. Germline CDR1 reads SGHAT; CDR2 reads FQNNGV. V was trimmed by 5 bases and J by 9 bases, leaving 14 bases between them. Here the CDR3 DNA reads TGTGCCAGCAGCGTCAGGGTGGAGGGGCAGTACTTC. This codes for CASSVRVEGQYF. The whole variable domain, filled in from reference TRBV11-2 and TRBJ2-7, reads EAGVAQSPRYKIIEKRQSVAFWCNPISGHATLYWYQQILGQGPKLLIQFQNNGVVDDSQLPKDRFSAERLKGVDSTLKIQPAKLEDSAVYLCASSVRVEGQYFGPGTRLTVT.

This sequence joins TRBV3-1 (or the pseudogene TRBV3-2) and TRBJ2-1; D remains unclear. The CDR3 loop spans 13 amino acids. Trimming removed 1 base at V and 3 bases at J, with 4 bases between. Germline CDR1 is LGHDT and CDR2 is YNNKEL (reference sequence). This CDR3 is CASSQVYYNEQFF. CDR3 bases: TGTGCCAGCAGCCAAGTATACTACAATGAGCAGTTCTTC.

The gene calls are TRBV3-1 (or the pseudogene TRBV3-2) and TRBJ1-4; D unresolved. Germline V gene data show CDR1 as LGHDT and CDR2 as YNNKEL (reference sequence). V lost 1 base and J lost 8, with 14 bases in between. The CDR3 contains 15 residues. The CDR3: CASSQAGPREEKLFF. The DNA for the CDR3 is TGTGCCAGCAGCCAAGCTGGACCAAGGGAAGAAAAACTGTTTTTT.

The chain uses TRBV2 and TRBJ1-4; the match to TRBD1 covers 9 bases. Germline V gene sequence: CDR1 SNHLY, CDR2 FYNNEI. Trimming at V came to 2 bases and at J to 10 bases, leaving 5 bases not matched to a gene. This CDR3 has 14 amino acids. The CDR3 DNA sequence: TGTGCCAGCAGTGAAATGGGACAGGGCGGAAAACTGTTTTTT. Its protein product is CASSEMGQGGKLFF.

The chain is built from TRBV6-2 or TRBV6-3 and TRBJ2-7; no clear D gene. The V and J ends lost 5 bases and 0 bases respectively, with 5 bases between them. This CDR3 spans 12 amino acids. CDR1 is MNHEY, CDR2 SVGEGT, per germline. CDR3 loop: CASSHISYEQYF. The DNA of the CDR3 is TGTGCCAGCAGTCACATCTCCTACGAGCAGTACTTC.

The rearrangement uses TRBV12-3 or TRBV12-4 and TRBJ1-5; D is ambiguous. The germline V and J ends were trimmed by 6 bases and 6 bases, with 9 bases remaining between them. The CDR3 has 12 residues. CDR3 loop: CASREGGQPQHF. CDR3 nucleotide sequence: TGTGCCAGCAGGGAGGGCGGTCAGCCCCAGCATTTT.